This TCR beta chain was sequenced in a study of radiotherapy plus CTLA-4 blockade in lung cancer. Turning to the study itself: Among enrolled patients, 15% to 20% responded and more than 25% achieved disease control. Broader study findings: Best predicting response, reportedly, were early blood T cell clone dynamics, with interferon-beta. Blood TCR clones of tumor origin expanded after radiotherapy plus ipilimumab.

As to this clone: Its specificity is not known.

Trimming took 2 bases from V and 7 from J, leaving 15 bases between them. CDR1 is MNHEY and CDR2 is SVGAGI in the germline V gene. The CDR3 contains 15 residues. Some clones are missing from TCRdb's copy, which holds only in-frame ones; the method was immunoSEQ multiplex PCR. The sample carries approximately 33,000 clones, around four fifths recorded once. The source is a human donor with non-small cell lung cancer who had stable disease on radiotherapy plus ipilimumab. The specimen comprised peripheral blood, sampled from a patient treated with radiotherapy plus ipilimumab. The chain employs TRBV6-5 and TRBJ2-1; the D gene is possibly TRBD2 (6 bases). CDR3 DNA sequence: TGTGCCAGCAGTTACCCTAGCGACCCCCCAAATGAGCAGTTCTTC. Protein: CASSYPSDPPNEQFF.